This T cell receptor beta chain came from a study of cytomegalovirus exposure and HLA in healthy donors. Study as a whole: From HLA-typed donors, an early data release held about 92 million unique TCRs.

The PCR ran on 60 Vbeta and 13 Jbeta primers. Assay used: immunoSEQ multiplex PCR; TCRdb lists only in-frame clones, some missing. This table has about 140,000 clones, more than 75% appearing once. Overall study results and limits: About 87% or about 30% of the time was how often most TCR beta V segments were productive, according to an earlier analysis. Later analysis identified a missense DCLRE1C variant that was linked to TCR beta V- and J-gene trimming.

To note about this clone: What it recognizes is unknown.

Germline trimming cut 6 bases from V and 7 bases from J; bases unmatched to any gene: 4. The CDR3 extends over 13 amino acids. The germline gives CDR1 SGHAT, CDR2 FQNNGV. The chain combines TRBV11-2 with TRBJ1-1; 11 bases fit TRBD1. The receptor was isolated from a man between 18 and 29 years old in good health and CMV-seropositive. The sequenced material came from PBMCs. CDR3 bases: TGTGCCAGCAGGCGGACAGGGGGCCTTGAAGCTTTCTTT. Protein sequence: CASRRTGGLEAFF.